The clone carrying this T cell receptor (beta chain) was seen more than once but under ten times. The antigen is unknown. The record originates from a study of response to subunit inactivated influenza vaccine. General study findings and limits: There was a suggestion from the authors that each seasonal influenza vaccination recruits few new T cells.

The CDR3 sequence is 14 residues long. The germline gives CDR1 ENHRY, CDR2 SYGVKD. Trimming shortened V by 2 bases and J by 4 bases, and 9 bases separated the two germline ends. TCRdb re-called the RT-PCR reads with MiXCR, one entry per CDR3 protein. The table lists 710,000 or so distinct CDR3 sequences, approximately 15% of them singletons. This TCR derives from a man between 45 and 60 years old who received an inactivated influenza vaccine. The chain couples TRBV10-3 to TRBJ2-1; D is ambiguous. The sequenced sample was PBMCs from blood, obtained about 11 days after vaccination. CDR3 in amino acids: CAISELDAYNEQFF. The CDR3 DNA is TGTGCCATCAGTGAGCTGGACGCTTACAATGAGCAGTTCTTC.